This T cell receptor (beta chain) was recovered during a study of control samples from healthy donors and cancer patients. Assay used: immunoSEQ multiplex PCR; TCRdb lists only in-frame clones, some missing. The sample has about 94,000 clones, 90% seen once. In this sample, this clone turned up once. Germline values: CDR1 LGHNA, CDR2 YNFKEQ. Deletions cut 1 base from V and 8 bases from J, with 11 bases between. The CDR3 loop spans 14 amino acids. The TCR was taken from a woman younger than 30 in good health. Sequencing input: blood. The chain uses TRBV4-2 and TRBJ1-4; D gene unclear. The CDR3 loop is CASSQGSPEEKLFF. CDR3 nucleotides: TGTGCCAGCAGCCAAGGCAGCCCTGAAGAAAAACTGTTTTTT.